The 8 T cell receptor beta chains in this list originate from one sample, sequenced in a study of identical twins. TCRdb redid the calling of the 5' RACE reads with MiXCR, one entry per CDR3 protein. This repertoire shows roughly 1,500,000 distinct CDR3 sequences, under 35% found once; its top ten account for roughly 0.3%. The sample comprised cord blood. These receptors originate from a newborn girl in good health.

This clonotype was seen a few times. The chain uses TRBV28 and TRBJ2-5; TRBD2 matches 11 bases. Looked up from germline, CDR1 is MDHEN and CDR2 is SYDVKM. Trimming cost V 5 bases and J 1 base; bases outside gene matches: 6. The CDR3 is 16 residues long. The DNA of the CDR3 is TGTGCCAGCAGTCCTCGGACTAGCGGGCTCCAAGAGACCCAGTACTTC. Translating it yields CASSPRTSGLQETQYF.

This clonotype has at least ten counts. V gene TRBV29-1 combines with J gene TRBJ2-7, with D possibly TRBD2 on 6 matching bases. The CDR3 consists of 16 residues. Looked up from germline, CDR1 is SQVTM and CDR2 is ANQGSEA. Trimming left V 5 bases short and J 3 bases short, with 23 bases between. The CDR3 here is CSVWVFGDSNYYEQYF. In DNA, the CDR3 is TGCAGCGTTTGGGTTTTTGGGGACTCCAACTACTACGAGCAGTACTTC.

V usage is TRBV9 and J usage is TRBJ2-5, with 9 bases fitting TRBD2. Trimming removed 2 bases from V and 5 bases from J; junction bases left unmatched: 4. CDR1 is SGDLS, CDR2 YYNGEE, per germline. This CDR3 has 14 residues. The CDR3 region has the DNA TGTGCCAGCAGCGTCGCGGGAGGGAAGGAGACCCAGTACTTC. Protein product: CASSVAGGKETQYF.

The chain is built from TRBV28 and TRBJ1-5; unclear D gene. The V and J ends lost 5 bases and 6 bases respectively, with 20 bases between them. CDR3 length equals 16 residues. Germline-derived CDR1 and CDR2 are MDHEN and SYDVKM. As DNA, the CDR3 is TGTGCCAGCAGTCCCCTCGGGGTGTTGGCCACTCAGCCCCAGCATTTT. This codes for CASSPLGVLATQPQHF.

This clonotype was counted ten times or more. The J gene is TRBJ2-4, the V gene TRBV12-3 or TRBV12-4, with D uncertain. Trimming cost V 0 bases and J 1 base, with 13 bases left between them. The CDR3 sequence is 17 residues long. CDR3 DNA: TGTGCCAGCAGTTTAGCGCTGGATGTTGGGGCCAAAAACATTCAGTACTTC. Translation gives CASSLALDVGAKNIQYF.

This clonotype was seen a few times. This chain uses TRBV20-1 with TRBJ2-2; D is possibly TRBD1 (5 bases). The germline V and J ends were trimmed by 2 bases and 1 base, with 11 bases remaining between them. CDR3 length: 15 residues. Germline assignment: CDR1 DFQATT and CDR2 SNEGSKA (reference sequence). The CDR3 DNA is TGCAGTGCTAGACCCCTTAGGGGGAACACCGGGGAGCTGTTTTTT. This translates into CSARPLRGNTGELFF.

With regard to this clonotype: A much bigger clone sits one base away, suggesting this may be a read error. The rearrangement joins TRBV20-1 to TRBJ1-5, with 9 bases fitting TRBD1. Germline values: CDR1 DFQATT, CDR2 SNEGSKA (reference sequence). The CDR3 runs to 14 residues. The trim removed 4 bases at V and 2 bases at J, leaving 3 bases unmatched. The CDR3 DNA follows: TGCAGTGCTACGGGACAGGGAGGCAATCAGCCCCAGCATTTT. Encoded protein: CSATGQGGNQPQHF.

In DNA, the CDR3 is TGCAGTGCTAGGGGGACAGGGAGGGTTGAGACCCAGTACTTC. Amino acids: CSARGTGRVETQYF. The chain uses TRBV20-1 and TRBJ2-5; 9 positions match TRBD1. V lost 3 bases, J lost 5 bases, and 7 bases stayed unmatched. In germline, CDR1 is DFQATT, CDR2 SNEGSKA (reference sequence). CDR3 length: 14 residues.